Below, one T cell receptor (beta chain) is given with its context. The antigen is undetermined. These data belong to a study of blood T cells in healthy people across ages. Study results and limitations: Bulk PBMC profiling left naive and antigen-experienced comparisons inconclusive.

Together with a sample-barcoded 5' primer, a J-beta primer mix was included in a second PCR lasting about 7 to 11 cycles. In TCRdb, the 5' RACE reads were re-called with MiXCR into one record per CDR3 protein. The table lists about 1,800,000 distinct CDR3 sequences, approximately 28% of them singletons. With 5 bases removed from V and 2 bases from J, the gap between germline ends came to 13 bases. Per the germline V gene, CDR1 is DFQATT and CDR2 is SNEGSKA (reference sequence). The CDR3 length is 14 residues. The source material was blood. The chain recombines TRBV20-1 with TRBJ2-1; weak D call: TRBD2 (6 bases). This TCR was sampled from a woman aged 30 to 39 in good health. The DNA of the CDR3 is TGCAGTGCTCCGGTTGGCGGGGCCTACAATGAGCAGTTCTTC. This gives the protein CSAPVGGAYNEQFF.